This T cell receptor beta chain was captured in a study of T cells expressing NK-cell markers. Overall study: The study drew TCR beta repertoires from sorted CD3+CD56+NKG2C+, CD3+CD56+NKG2C- and CD3+CD56-NKG2C+ T cells. Out of eight donors sequenced, seven tested HCMV-seropositive and the remaining one seronegative. General study points: Clones of NKG2C+ T cells that had expanded were of unclear HCMV specificity.

This CDR3 spans 15 amino acids. Germline V CDR1 and CDR2: SGHTA, FQGNSA. Points on this clonotype: Its antigen is unidentified.

TCRdb re-called the 5' RACE reads and catalogs CDR3 proteins one per entry, DNA excluded. The sample includes about 260,000 distinct CDR3 sequences. This receptor was obtained from a man aged 18 to 29 in good health. The sequenced sample was blood T cells: a sorted CD56 or NKG2C T cell subset, CD4+ or CD8+ T cells, or bulk PBMC T cells (not recorded which). The chain combines TRBV7-2 with TRBJ1-4. This CDR3 is CASSLDGKVNEKLFF.